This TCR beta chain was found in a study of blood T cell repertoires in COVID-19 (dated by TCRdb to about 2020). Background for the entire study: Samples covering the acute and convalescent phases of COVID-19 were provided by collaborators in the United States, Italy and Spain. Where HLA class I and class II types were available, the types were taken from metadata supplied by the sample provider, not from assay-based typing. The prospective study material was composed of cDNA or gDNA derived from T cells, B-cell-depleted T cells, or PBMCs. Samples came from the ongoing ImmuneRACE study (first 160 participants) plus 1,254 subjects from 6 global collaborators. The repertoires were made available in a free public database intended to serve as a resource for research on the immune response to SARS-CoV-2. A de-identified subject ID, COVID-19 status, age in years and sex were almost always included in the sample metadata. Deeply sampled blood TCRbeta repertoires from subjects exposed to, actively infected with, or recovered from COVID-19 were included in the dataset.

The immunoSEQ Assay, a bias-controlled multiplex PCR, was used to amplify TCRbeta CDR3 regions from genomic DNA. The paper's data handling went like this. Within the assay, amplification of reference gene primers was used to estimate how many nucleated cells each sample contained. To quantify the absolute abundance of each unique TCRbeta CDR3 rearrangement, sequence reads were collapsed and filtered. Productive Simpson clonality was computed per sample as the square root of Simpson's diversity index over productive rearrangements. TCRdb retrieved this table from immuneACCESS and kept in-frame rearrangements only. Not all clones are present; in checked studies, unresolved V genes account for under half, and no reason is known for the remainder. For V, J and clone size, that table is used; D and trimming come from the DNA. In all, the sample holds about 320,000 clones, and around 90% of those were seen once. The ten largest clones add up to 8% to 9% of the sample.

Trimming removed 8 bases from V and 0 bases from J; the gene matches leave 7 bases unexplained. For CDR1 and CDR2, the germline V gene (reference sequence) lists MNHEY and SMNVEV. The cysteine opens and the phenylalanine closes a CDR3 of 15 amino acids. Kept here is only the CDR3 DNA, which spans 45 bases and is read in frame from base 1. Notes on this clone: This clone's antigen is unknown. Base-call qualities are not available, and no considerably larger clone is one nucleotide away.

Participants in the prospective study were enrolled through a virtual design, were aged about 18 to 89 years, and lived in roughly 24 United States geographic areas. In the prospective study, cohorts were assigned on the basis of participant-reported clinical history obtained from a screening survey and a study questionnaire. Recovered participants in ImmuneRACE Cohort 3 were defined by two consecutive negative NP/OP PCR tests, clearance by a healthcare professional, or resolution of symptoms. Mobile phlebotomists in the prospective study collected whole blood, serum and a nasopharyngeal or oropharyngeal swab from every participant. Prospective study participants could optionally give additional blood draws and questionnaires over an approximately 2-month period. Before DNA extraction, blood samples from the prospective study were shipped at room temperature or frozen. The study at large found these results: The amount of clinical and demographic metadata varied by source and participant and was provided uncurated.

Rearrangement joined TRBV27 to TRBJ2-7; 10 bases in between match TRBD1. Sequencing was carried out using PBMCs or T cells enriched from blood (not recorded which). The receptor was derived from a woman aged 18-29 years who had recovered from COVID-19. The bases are TGTGCCAGCCGCCGGACAGGGGGGTTCTCCTACGAGCAGTACTTC. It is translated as CASRRTGGFSYEQYF.